These 28 T cell receptor beta chains came from one sample sequenced in a study of blood T cell repertoires in COVID-19. The data were produced by immunoSEQ multiplex PCR, yet TCRdb's version contains in-frame clones alone and is incomplete. The sample has hundreds of thousands of clones, 83% seen once. Material: peripheral blood. The receptors stem from a woman aged 40-49 years with active or convalescent COVID-19.

The chain employs TRBV25-1 and TRBJ1-5; TRBD1 agrees at 9 bases. The V gene's germline CDR1 is MGHDK and CDR2 SYGVNS. Losses at the gene ends were 7 bases for V and 3 bases for J; bases not matched to a gene: 16. CDR3 size: 18 residues. DNA for the CDR3: TGTGCCAGCACTCTAGGACAGGGGAGGAAGGAGCACAATCAGCCCCAGCATTTT. Translated, it gives CASTLGQGRKEHNQPQHF.

The CDR3 region has the DNA TGCAGTGCTAGTCTTCCGGAGGACGAGCAGTACTTC. Residues: CSASLPEDEQYF. This rearrangement joins TRBV20-1 to TRBJ2-7; D is possibly TRBD2 (5 bases). Germline V gene sequence: CDR1 DFQATT, CDR2 SNEGSKA (reference sequence). The CDR3 totals 12 residues. With 3 bases removed from V and 5 bases from J, the gap between germline ends came to 11 bases.

V gene TRBV5-4 combines with J gene TRBJ1-2, with TRBD1 identical over 8 bases. In germline, CDR1 is SGHNT, CDR2 YYREEE (reference sequence). Trimming removed 4 bases from V and 1 base from J; junction bases left unmatched: 6. The CDR3 covers 15 residues. CDR3 residues: CASSTGQGRNYGYTF. CDR3 nucleotide sequence: TGTGCCAGCAGCACAGGACAGGGCCGTAACTATGGCTACACCTTC.

The rearrangement joins TRBV7-3 to TRBJ2-1; 8 nucleotides align to TRBD2. This CDR3 is 14 amino acids long. Germline CDR1 and CDR2: SGHTA and FQGTGA. Losses at the gene ends were 5 bases for V and 4 bases for J; bases not matched to a gene: 4. Here the CDR3 reads CASSRASGYNEQFF. CDR3 nucleotides: TGTGCCAGCAGCCGGGCTAGCGGGTACAATGAGCAGTTCTTC.

The V and J genes are TRBV6-6 and TRBJ1-5, with D perhaps matching TRBD1 (5 bases). V was shortened by 6 bases and J by 2 bases, with 14 bases between the two germline ends. CDR1 is MNHNY, CDR2 SVGAGI, per germline (reference sequence). This CDR3 spans 15 amino acids. The CDR3 DNA follows: TGTGCCAGCAGGACGGACAAGGCTGGCAATCAGCCCCAGCATTTT. Amino acids: CASRTDKAGNQPQHF.

This chain connects TRBV24-1 to TRBJ2-3; possible D gene TRBD2, 5 bases. V shed 2 bases and J shed 0 bases, with 8 bases lying between them. Germline V gene lookup returns CDR1 KGHDR and CDR2 SFDVKD. There are 15 residues in the CDR3. CDR3 region: CATSDYRTSTDTQYF. CDR3 bases: TGTGCCACCAGTGATTACCGGACTAGCACAGATACGCAGTATTTT.

V is TRBV28 and J is TRBJ1-5; 8 bases agree with TRBD1. V lost 5 bases to trimming and J lost 6 bases; unmatched junction nucleotides: 9. Germline CDR1 and CDR2: MDHEN and SYDVKM. The CDR3 is 15 amino acids. The CDR3: CASSSPDRASQPQHF. The CDR3 DNA follows: TGTGCCAGCAGTAGCCCGGACAGGGCAAGTCAGCCCCAGCATTTT.

V usage is TRBV28 and J usage is TRBJ1-2; TRBD1 agrees at 7 bases. Germline CDR1 MDHEN, CDR2 SYDVKM. The V and J ends lost 7 bases and 2 bases, in that order; junction bases with no gene match: 10. This CDR3 spans 15 amino acids. The CDR3 DNA sequence: TGTGCCAGCATTGATAGACAGGGAGGAAACTATGGCTACACCTTC. The encoded protein is CASIDRQGGNYGYTF.

The chain links TRBV28 to TRBJ1-5; 10 bases align to TRBD1. CDR3 length: 16 residues. Per the germline V gene, CDR1 is MDHEN and CDR2 is SYDVKM. The ends lost 4 bases at V and 4 bases at J; junction bases unmatched: 7. CDR3 nucleotide sequence: TGTGCCAGCAGTTCTGAGGGGACAGGGGAGAATCAGCCCCAGCATTTT. Protein: CASSSEGTGENQPQHF.

V and J are TRBV27 and TRBJ2-7; 7 bases align to TRBD1. V shed 4 bases, J shed 3 bases, and the junction held 6 bases outside the gene matches. Germline V gene sequence: CDR1 MNHEY, CDR2 SMNVEV (reference sequence). The CDR3 extends over 14 amino acids. The chain's CDR3 is CASSSQTGSYEQYF. CDR3 in DNA: TGTGCCAGCAGTTCTCAGACAGGGAGCTACGAGCAGTACTTC.

The CDR3 sequence is CASSLGQRGSEAFF. As DNA, the CDR3 is TGTGCCAGCAGCTTGGGACAGAGGGGATCTGAAGCTTTCTTT. The chain joins TRBV7-9 to TRBJ1-1, with TRBD1 identical over 7 bases. V lost 3 bases to trimming and J lost 6 bases; unmatched junction nucleotides: 7. This CDR3 is 14 amino acids long. The V gene's germline CDR1 is SEHNR and CDR2 FQNEAQ (reference sequence).

The chain recombines TRBV30 with TRBJ2-7; D may be TRBD1 (6 bases). Looked up from germline, CDR1 is GTSNPN and CDR2 is SVGIG (reference sequence). Trimming removed 3 bases at V and 0 bases at J, with 9 bases between. This CDR3 is 13 amino acids long. This CDR3 reads CAWSQGSSYEQYF. The CDR3 nucleotides are TGTGCCTGGAGCCAGGGGAGCTCCTACGAGCAGTACTTC.

The chain joins TRBV6-2 or TRBV6-3 to TRBJ1-5; TRBD1 might be the D (6 bases). Trimming took off 6 bases at V and 4 bases at J, with 19 bases between the two ends. Per the germline V gene, CDR1 is MNHEY and CDR2 is SVGEGT. The CDR3 is 16 residues long. The CDR3 region has the DNA TGTGCCAGCAGCCCTGGGTTCCGACAGGCTAATCAGCCCCAGCATTTT. Its protein product is CASSPGFRQANQPQHF.

CDR3 in amino acids: CASSILPGQAFSGANVLTF. CDR3 sequence (DNA): TGTGCCAGTAGTATACTACCGGGACAGGCTTTCTCTGGGGCCAACGTCCTGACTTTC. The chain is built from TRBV19 and TRBJ2-6, with TRBD1 matching 8 bases. Losses at the gene ends were 2 bases for V and 0 bases for J; bases not matched to a gene: 9. The CDR3 extends over 19 amino acids. Germline lookup yields CDR1 LNHDA and CDR2 SQIVND (reference sequence).

There are a few counts of this clone. This sequence joins TRBV2 and TRBJ1-6; TRBD1 is a possible D gene (5 bases). CDR3 size: 15 residues. Germline V gene data show CDR1 as SNHLY and CDR2 as FYNNEI. Trimming removed 5 bases from V and 5 bases from J, with 13 bases in between. In DNA, the CDR3 is TGTGCCAGCAGTTTTTTAGGGACTAATAATTCACCCCTCCACTTT. It translates to CASSFLGTNNSPLHF. Using reference TRBV2 and TRBJ1-6 for the parts outside the CDR3, the full variable domain is EPEVTQTPSHQVTQMGQEVILRCVPISNHLYFYWYRQILGQKVEFLVSFYNNEISEKSEIFDDQFSVERPDGSNFTLKIRSTKLEDSAMYFCASSFLGTNNSPLHFGNGTRLTVT.

This chain connects TRBV30 to TRBJ2-3; D not resolved. The CDR3 loop spans 15 amino acids. Trimming removed 0 bases from V and 8 bases from J, with 18 bases in between. Germline lookup yields CDR1 GTSNPN and CDR2 SVGIG (reference sequence). The CDR3 DNA reads as TGTGCCTGGAGTGTACAAGGAACTAAAGCACGTACGCAGTATTTT. It is translated as CAWSVQGTKARTQYF. Using reference TRBV30 and TRBJ2-3 for the parts outside the CDR3, the full variable domain is SQTIHQWPATLVQPVGSPLSLECTVEGTSNPNLYWYRQAAGRGLQLLFYSVGIGQISSEVPQNLSASRPQDRQFILSSKKLLLSDSGFYLCAWSVQGTKARTQYFGPGTRLTVL.

This CDR3 reads CASSLSFGGGDYGYTF. CDR3 in DNA: TGTGCCAGCAGCTTATCTTTTGGAGGGGGGGACTATGGCTACACCTTC. The chain carries TRBV7-9 and TRBJ1-2, with D perhaps matching TRBD1 (6 bases). CDR1 SEHNR and CDR2 FQNEAQ come from the germline V gene (reference sequence). Between the trimmed V and J ends, which lost 2 bases and 3 bases, there was a span of 16 bases. The CDR3 spans 16 residues.

The chain links TRBV19 to TRBJ2-1; 7 bases are shared with TRBD1. The CDR3 length is 15 residues. CDR1 is LNHDA and CDR2 is SQIVND in the germline V gene (reference sequence). J was trimmed by 0 bases and V by 1 base; bases with no gene match: 0. CDR3 nucleotides: TGTGCCAGTAGTATAGCAGGGGGCTCCTACAATGAGCAGTTCTTC. Its translation: CASSIAGGSYNEQFF.

This clone was counted a single time. V is TRBV19 and J is TRBJ2-7; D is uncertain. From germline, CDR1 is LNHDA and CDR2 SQIVND (reference sequence). V dropped 5 bases and J dropped 3 bases, with 14 bases sitting between them. CDR3 length: 14 amino acids. CDR3: CASSARVADYEQYF. In DNA form, the CDR3 reads TGTGCCAGTAGTGCCCGGGTAGCCGACTACGAGCAGTACTTC.

The chain's CDR3 is CSATSGETQYF. As DNA, the CDR3 is TGCAGTGCCACTAGCGGGGAGACCCAGTACTTC. The chain joins TRBV20-1 to TRBJ2-5; 9 bases are shared with TRBD2. This CDR3 region has 11 residues. V dropped 6 bases and J dropped 5; count of bases not matched to a gene: 1. In germline, CDR1 is DFQATT, CDR2 SNEGSKA (reference sequence).

The V and J genes are TRBV3-1 (or the pseudogene TRBV3-2) and TRBJ1-6; 7 bases are a match to TRBD1. After removal of 8 bases from V and 9 bases from J, the junction contained 7 bases not matched to a gene. The CDR3 runs to 13 residues. Per the germline V gene, CDR1 is LGHDT and CDR2 is YNNKEL (reference sequence). The CDR3 DNA sequence: TGTGCCAGCGGACAGGTCCAGGGTTCACCCCTCCACTTT. This sequence encodes CASGQVQGSPLHF.

The rearrangement joins TRBV27 to TRBJ2-3; TRBD2 is a possible D gene (5 bases). Per germline, CDR1 MNHEY and CDR2 SMNVEV (reference sequence). The V end lost 2 bases, the J end lost 1 base, and 10 bases lay between the germline ends. This CDR3 has 15 residues. The DNA for the CDR3 is TGTGCCAGCAGTTTAGATAGACTACGCACAGATACGCAGTATTTT. It translates to CASSLDRLRTDTQYF.

The chain links TRBV11-3 to TRBJ1-4; TRBD1 agrees at 10 bases. CDR1 and CDR2 (germline): SGHNT, YENEEA. V shed 5 bases and J 7 bases; nucleotides not matched to a gene: 7. CDR3 length: 15 residues. This CDR3 reads CASSPPGQGFEKLFF. CDR3 coding DNA: TGTGCCAGCAGCCCCCCGGGACAGGGGTTTGAAAAACTGTTTTTT.

V usage is TRBV9 and J usage is TRBJ1-2; a weak D match, TRBD1 (6 bases). Germline V lookup: CDR1 SGDLS, CDR2 YYNGEE. This CDR3 spans 16 amino acids. The germline V and J ends were trimmed by 4 bases and 4 bases, with 20 bases remaining between them. The CDR3 loop is CASSLLPTGTSYGYTF. The CDR3 region has the DNA TGTGCCAGCAGCCTCCTCCCCACCGGGACATCCTATGGCTACACCTTC.

This clone was seen only once. This chain links TRBV4-1 with TRBJ2-1; 8 bases are shared with TRBD2. CDR1 and CDR2 (germline): MGHRA, YSYEKL. V gave up 1 base and J gave up 1 base; unmatched junction bases: 3. The CDR3 has 16 amino acids. The CDR3 loop is CASSQAGGASYNEQFF. CDR3 bases: TGCGCCAGCAGCCAAGCCGGGGGGGCATCCTACAATGAGCAGTTCTTC.

The rearrangement uses TRBV6-5 and TRBJ2-2; TRBD1 matches 9 bases. V lost 7 bases to trimming and J lost 3 bases; unmatched junction nucleotides: 3. Germline CDR1 is MNHEY and CDR2 is SVGAGI. The CDR3 is 14 residues long. The CDR3 is CASMRTGDTGELFF. CDR3 nucleotide sequence: TGTGCCAGCATGAGGACAGGGGACACCGGGGAGCTGTTTTTT.

This sequence joins TRBV7-2 and TRBJ2-7; 8 nucleotides agree with TRBD1. CDR1 and CDR2 from the germline V gene are SGHTA and FQGNSA. The CDR3 contains 15 residues. With V trimmed by 7 bases and J by 2 bases, 10 bases remained unmatched. CDR3 sequence reads: CASMFDRGTTYEQYF. CDR3 DNA sequence: TGTGCCAGCATGTTCGACAGGGGAACGACCTACGAGCAGTACTTC. The variable domain in full, with the rest retrieved from reference TRBV7-2 and TRBJ2-7, is GAGVSQSPSNKVTEKGKDVELRCDPISGHTALYWYRQSLGQGLEFLIYFQGNSAPDKSGLPSDRFSAERTGGSVSTLTIQRTQQEDSAVYLCASMFDRGTTYEQYFGPGTRLTVT.

There are a few counts of this clone. The J gene is TRBJ1-2, the V gene TRBV7-9; 9 bases agree with TRBD1. This CDR3 has 16 residues. V was clipped by 2 bases and J by 0 bases; unmatched bases: 4. Germline lookup yields CDR1 SEHNR and CDR2 FQNEAQ (reference sequence). Here the CDR3 reads CASSLTTGGTNYGYTF. For the CDR3, the DNA is TGTGCCAGCAGCTTAACGACAGGGGGGACTAACTATGGCTACACCTTC.